This T cell receptor beta chain is drawn from a study of a mutant IDH1 vaccine in newly diagnosed glioma. Using immunoSEQ multiplex PCR, the repertoire was profiled, and TCRdb retains in-frame clones only, with some absent. The sample shows about 100,000 clones, around 77% of them seen only once. Time point in this sample: baseline, week 1 (first vaccination visit). Sample treatment: pre-vaccination baseline after standard-of-care therapy. The sample was PBMCs, taken from a glioma patient treated with radiotherapy, temozolomide or both. This TCR was sampled from a man in his forties with glioma.

The CDR3 region is CASSHLTSGSTDTQYF. The CDR3 DNA follows: TGTGCCAGCAGCCACTTGACTAGCGGTAGCACAGATACGCAGTATTTT. The chain links TRBV7-2 to TRBJ2-3; TRBD2 agrees at 9 bases. CDR1 and CDR2 (germline): SGHTA, FQGNSA. CDR3 length equals 16 residues. Trimming cost V 5 bases and J 0 bases; bases outside gene matches: 6.